The 9 T cell receptor beta chains below were found in one sample sequenced in a study of OX40 agonist ivuxolimab in advanced cancers. Clones were read by immunoSEQ multiplex PCR, and TCRdb kept only the in-frame ones, dropping some. The sample holds some 65,000 clones; approximately 81% are singletons and the top ten take about 4.1%. Sample: CD4+ or CD8+ T cells sorted from blood, taken in a trial of the OX40 agonist ivuxolimab. The receptors derive from an adult with an advanced solid tumor such as melanoma, head and neck, liver or kidney cancer.

The V gene is TRBV2, the J gene TRBJ2-7; the D call may be TRBD1 or TRBD2 (5 bases each). Trimming took off 8 bases at V and 6 bases at J, with 14 bases between the two ends. Germline V gene sequence: CDR1 SNHLY, CDR2 FYNNEI. The CDR3 length is 12 residues. DNA for the CDR3: TGTGCCAGCTTATCCAGGGCGGGCGAGCAGTACTTC. It encodes CASLSRAGEQYF.

The chain recombines TRBV9 with TRBJ2-3; D tentatively fits TRBD1 or TRBD2 (5 bases each). CDR1 SGDLS and CDR2 YYNGEE come from the germline V gene. Trimming left V 2 bases short and J 4 bases short, with 26 bases between. The length of the CDR3 is 19 residues. The CDR3 sequence: CASSVSRDRDGEGADTQYF. The CDR3 nucleotides read TGTGCCAGCAGCGTTTCCCGGGACCGAGACGGAGAGGGCGCAGATACGCAGTATTTT.

This chain links TRBV7-9 with TRBJ1-4, with D perhaps matching TRBD1 (6 bases). V dropped 5 bases and J dropped 7 bases, with 14 bases sitting between them. Looked up from germline, CDR1 is SEHNR and CDR2 is FQNEAQ (reference sequence). The CDR3 is made up of 14 amino acids. The CDR3 sequence is CASSLGGAGEKLFF. The DNA for the CDR3 is TGTGCCAGCAGCCTCGGGGGGGCTGGTGAAAAACTGTTTTTT.

In the case of this clone: Its ends do not fully match the called genes, so a read error is possible. The chain is built from TRBV7-2 and TRBJ1-2; 7 nucleotides match TRBD1. Germline V gene lookup returns CDR1 SGHTA and CDR2 FQGNSA. The CDR3 has 14 residues. The CDR3: CASSWGQQPIRYTF. CDR3 in DNA: TGTGCGAGCAGCTGGGGACAGCAACCTATTCGCTACACCTTC.

This clone was counted only a few times. The rearrangement links TRBV2 to TRBJ1-3; TRBD1 agrees at 7 bases. V lost 6 bases and J lost 2; bases outside the gene matches: 1. The CDR3 sequence is 13 residues long. Germline values: CDR1 SNHLY, CDR2 FYNNEI. This CDR3 is CASRTGAGNTIYF. In DNA form, the CDR3 reads TGTGCCAGCAGAACAGGGGCTGGAAACACCATATATTTT. Variable domain in full (rest from reference TRBV2 and TRBJ1-3): EPEVTQTPSHQVTQMGQEVILRCVPISNHLYFYWYRQILGQKVEFLVSFYNNEISEKSEIFDDQFSVERPDGSNFTLKIRSTKLEDSAMYFCASRTGAGNTIYFGEGSWLTVV.

This rearrangement joins TRBV6-1 to TRBJ1-3, with D unclear. V gave up 3 bases and J gave up 2 bases, with 11 bases separating them. The CDR3 loop spans 15 amino acids. CDR1 and CDR2 from the germline V gene are MNHNS and SASEGT. The CDR3 spells CASSDRRSAGNTIYF. The DNA for the CDR3 is TGTGCCAGCAGTGATCGTCGCAGCGCTGGAAACACCATATATTTT.

The CDR3 nucleotides are TGCAGCGTGGCGGGGAATGAGCAGTTCTTC. It codes for CSVAGNEQFF. V is TRBV29-1 and J is TRBJ2-1; perhaps TRBD2 as D (6 bases). Germline loops: CDR1 SQVTM, CDR2 ANQGSEA. The ends were cut back, 6 bases at V and 7 bases at J, with 7 bases in the middle. This CDR3 is 10 amino acids long.

The genes are TRBV19 and TRBJ1-1, with a possible D match to TRBD1 (6 bases). Germline CDR1 reads LNHDA; CDR2 reads SQIVND (reference sequence). The CDR3 length is 13 residues. V was pared by 9 bases and J by 1 base, with 12 bases between. This CDR3 reads CASQGKRNTEAFF. The CDR3 DNA reads as TGTGCCAGCCAGGGGAAGAGGAACACTGAAGCTTTCTTT.

V usage is TRBV28 and J usage is TRBJ2-6; D unresolved. The germline V and J ends were trimmed by 10 bases and 0 bases, with 10 bases remaining between them. Per germline, CDR1 MDHEN and CDR2 SYDVKM. The length of the CDR3 is 14 residues. This CDR3 is CATPSGSGANVLTF. The DNA of the CDR3 is TGTGCCACCCCCTCGGGCTCTGGGGCCAACGTCCTGACTTTC.